Listed here is a single T cell receptor beta chain. This sample is part of a study of blood T cell repertoires in COVID-19. Background on the study: T cells, B-cell-depleted T cells, or PBMCs provided the cDNA or gDNA that served as material.

As processed by the authors: Counts of nucleated cells, estimated from reference gene primer amplification, were obtained. Measured with immunoSEQ multiplex PCR; TCRdb has only the in-frame clones, and not every one. V and J calls and clone size come straight from that table; D and trimming were deduced from the DNA. Of some 100,000 clones detected, roughly 80% appear once; the ten largest clones hold about 4.5%. Trimming pared 4 bases from V and 9 bases from J, leaving 9 bases between. The CDR3 runs 11 residues. Per the germline V gene, CDR1 is MNHEY and CDR2 is SVGAGI. Material: peripheral blood. This TCR was recovered from a human donor in a cohort sampled during active or convalescent COVID-19. The rearrangement uses TRBV6-5 and TRBJ1-2; D may be TRBD1 (6 bases). CDR3 region: CASSSQGSYTF. The DNA of the CDR3 is TGTGCCAGCAGTTCACAGGGAAGCTACACCTTC.